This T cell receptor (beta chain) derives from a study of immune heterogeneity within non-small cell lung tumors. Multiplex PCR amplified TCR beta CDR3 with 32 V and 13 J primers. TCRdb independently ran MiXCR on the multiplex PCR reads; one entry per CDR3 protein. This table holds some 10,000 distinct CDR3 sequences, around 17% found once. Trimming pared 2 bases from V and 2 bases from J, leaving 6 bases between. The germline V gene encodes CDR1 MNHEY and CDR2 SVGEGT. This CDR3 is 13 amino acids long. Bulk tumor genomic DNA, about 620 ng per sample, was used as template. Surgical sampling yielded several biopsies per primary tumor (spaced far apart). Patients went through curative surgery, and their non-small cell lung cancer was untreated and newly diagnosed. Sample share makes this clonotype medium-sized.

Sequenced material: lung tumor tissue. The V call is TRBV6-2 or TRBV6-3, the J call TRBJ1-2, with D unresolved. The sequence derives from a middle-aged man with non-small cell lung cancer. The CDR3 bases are TGTGCCAGCAGTTACGGGAAAAACTATGGCTACACCTTC. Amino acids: CASSYGKNYGYTF.